This entry features one T cell receptor (beta chain) sequence. Its specificity is unknown. The entry originates in a study of CD8 T cells in Susac syndrome. Overall study: Patients with Susac syndrome were therapy-naive, treated with corticosteroids, or treated with intravenous immunoglobulin alone when blood was collected.

0.5 to 1 ug RNA was reverse transcribed with random hexamers. The amplification used immunoSEQ multiplex PCR on TCR beta CDR3; it spanned 54 Vbeta and 13 Jbeta. TCRdb fed the immunoSEQ multiplex PCR reads into MiXCR, producing one record per CDR3 protein. The sample has approximately 190,000 distinct CDR3 sequences, approximately 94% seen once; the top ten hold approximately 0.089%. Study-wide results and caveats: Susac syndrome CD4+ T cell repertoires showed no clonal expansion.

Sequencing was carried out using CD4+ T cells from PBMCs. The sequence was collected from a human donor with Susac syndrome.

The CDR3 DNA reads TGTGCCAGCAGCGCGTCAGTGAACACTGAAGCTTTCTTT. Translating gives CASSASVNTEAFF. The chain employs TRBV9 and TRBJ1-1, with D unclear. Germline CDR1 SGDLS, CDR2 YYNGEE. Trimming removed 3 bases from V and 0 bases from J, with 6 bases in between. The CDR3 covers 13 residues.